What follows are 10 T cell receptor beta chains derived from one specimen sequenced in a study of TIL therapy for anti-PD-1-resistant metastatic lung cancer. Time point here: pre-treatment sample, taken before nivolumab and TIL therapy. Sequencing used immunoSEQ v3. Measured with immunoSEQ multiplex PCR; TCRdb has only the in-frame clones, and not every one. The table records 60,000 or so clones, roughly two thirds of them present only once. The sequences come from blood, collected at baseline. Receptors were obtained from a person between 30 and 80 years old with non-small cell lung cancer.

CDR3 in DNA: TGTGCCAGCAGCGTATCACGACAGGGCTATGGCTACACCTTC. Encoded protein: CASSVSRQGYGYTF. This chain links TRBV9 with TRBJ1-2, with 7 bases lining up with TRBD1. J gave up 4 bases and V 1 base, and 4 bases lay outside the gene matches. CDR3 size: 14 residues. Germline CDR1 SGDLS, CDR2 YYNGEE.

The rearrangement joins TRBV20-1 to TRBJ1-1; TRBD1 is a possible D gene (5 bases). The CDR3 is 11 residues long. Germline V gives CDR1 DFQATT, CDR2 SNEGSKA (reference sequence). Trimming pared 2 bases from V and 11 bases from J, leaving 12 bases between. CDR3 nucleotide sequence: TGCAGTGCTAGAATCGGGACCCGGGCTTTCTTT. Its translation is CSARIGTRAFF.

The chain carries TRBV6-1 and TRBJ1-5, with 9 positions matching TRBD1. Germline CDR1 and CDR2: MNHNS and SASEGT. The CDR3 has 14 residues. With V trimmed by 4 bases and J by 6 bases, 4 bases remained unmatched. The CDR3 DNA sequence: TGTGCCAGCAGTGCTACAGGGGGCGGTCAGCCCCAGCATTTT. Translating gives CASSATGGGQPQHF.

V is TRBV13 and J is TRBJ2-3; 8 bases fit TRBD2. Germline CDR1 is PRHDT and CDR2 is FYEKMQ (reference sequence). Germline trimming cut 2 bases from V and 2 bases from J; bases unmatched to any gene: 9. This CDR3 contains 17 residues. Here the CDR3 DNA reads TGTGCCAGCAGCTTACCCAACGAGCGGGGGCACACAGATACGCAGTATTTT. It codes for CASSLPNERGHTDTQYF.

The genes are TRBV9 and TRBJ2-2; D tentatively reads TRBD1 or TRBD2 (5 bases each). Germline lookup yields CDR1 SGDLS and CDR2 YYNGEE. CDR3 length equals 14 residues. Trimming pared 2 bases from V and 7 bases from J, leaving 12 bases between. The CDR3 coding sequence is TGTGCCAGCAGCGTGGGGACCCCTAGCGGGGAGCTGTTTTTT. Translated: CASSVGTPSGELFF.

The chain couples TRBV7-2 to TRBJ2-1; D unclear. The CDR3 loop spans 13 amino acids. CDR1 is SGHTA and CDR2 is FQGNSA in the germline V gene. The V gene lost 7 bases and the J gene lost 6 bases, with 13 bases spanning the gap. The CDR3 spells CASTPWVSNEQFF. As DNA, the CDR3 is TGTGCCAGCACCCCATGGGTGAGCAATGAGCAGTTCTTC.

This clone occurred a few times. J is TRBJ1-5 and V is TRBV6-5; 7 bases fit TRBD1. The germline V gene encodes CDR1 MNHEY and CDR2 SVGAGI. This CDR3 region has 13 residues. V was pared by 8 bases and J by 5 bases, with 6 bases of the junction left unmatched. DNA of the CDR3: TGTGCCAGCGGGGTAACAGGGGATCAGCCCCAGCATTTT. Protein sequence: CASGVTGDQPQHF.

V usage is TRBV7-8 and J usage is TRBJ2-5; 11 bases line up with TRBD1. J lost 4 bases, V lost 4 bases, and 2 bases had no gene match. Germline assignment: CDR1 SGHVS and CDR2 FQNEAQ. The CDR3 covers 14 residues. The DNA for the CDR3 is TGTGCCAGCAGCTCGGGGACAGGGGGAGAGACCCAGTACTTC. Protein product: CASSSGTGGETQYF.

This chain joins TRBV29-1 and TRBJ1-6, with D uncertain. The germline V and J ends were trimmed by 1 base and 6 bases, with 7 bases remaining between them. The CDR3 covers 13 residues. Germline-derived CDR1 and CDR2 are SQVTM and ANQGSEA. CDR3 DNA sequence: TGCAGCGTTGAAGGTGCGGGTAATTCACCCCTCCACTTT. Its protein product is CSVEGAGNSPLHF.

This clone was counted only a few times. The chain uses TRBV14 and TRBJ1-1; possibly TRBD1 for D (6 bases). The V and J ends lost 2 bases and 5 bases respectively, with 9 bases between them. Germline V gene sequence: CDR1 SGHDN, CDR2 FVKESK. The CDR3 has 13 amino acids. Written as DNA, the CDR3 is TGTGCCAGCAGCCAACTTCAGGGGACTGAAGCTTTCTTT. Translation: CASSQLQGTEAFF.